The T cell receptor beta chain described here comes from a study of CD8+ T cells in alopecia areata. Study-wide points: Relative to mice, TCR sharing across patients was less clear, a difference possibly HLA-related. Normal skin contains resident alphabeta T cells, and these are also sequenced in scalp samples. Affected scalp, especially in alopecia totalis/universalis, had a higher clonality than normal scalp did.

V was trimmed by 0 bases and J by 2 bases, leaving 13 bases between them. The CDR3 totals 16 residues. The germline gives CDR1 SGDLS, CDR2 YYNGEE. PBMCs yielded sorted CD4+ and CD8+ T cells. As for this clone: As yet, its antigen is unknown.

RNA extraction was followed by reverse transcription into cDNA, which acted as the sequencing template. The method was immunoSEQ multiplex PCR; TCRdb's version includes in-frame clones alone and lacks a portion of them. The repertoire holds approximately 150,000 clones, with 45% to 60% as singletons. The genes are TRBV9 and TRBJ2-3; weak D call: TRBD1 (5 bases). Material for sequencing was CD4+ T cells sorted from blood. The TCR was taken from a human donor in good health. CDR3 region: CASSVEVDTYTDTQYF. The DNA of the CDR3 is TGTGCCAGCAGCGTAGAAGTGGACACCTACACAGATACGCAGTATTTT. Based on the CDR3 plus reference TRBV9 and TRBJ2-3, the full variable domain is DSGVTQTPKHLITATGQRVTLRCSPRSGDLSVYWYQQSLDQGLQFLIQYYNGEERAKGNILERFSAQQFPDLHSELNLSSLELGDSALYFCASSVEVDTYTDTQYFGPGTRLTVL.